This TCR beta chain comes out of a study of blood T cell repertoires in COVID-19. Whole-study context: Whether acute or convalescent, the COVID-19 samples came from the United States, Italy and Spain.

This CDR3 region has 16 residues. CDR1 is LNHDA and CDR2 is SQIVND in the germline V gene (reference sequence). V was pared by 8 bases and J by 1 base, with 18 bases between. All enrollees were roughly 18 to 90 years old and from fewer than 25 US areas. All recovered Cohort 3 donors got two negative PCRs, got clearance, or saw symptom resolution. Some clones are missing from TCRdb's copy, which holds only in-frame ones; the method was immunoSEQ multiplex PCR. The sample consists of 110,000 to 150,000 clones, approximately 86% of them appearing once. The chain employs TRBV19 and TRBJ1-3, with D perhaps matching TRBD1 (6 bases). Sequencing used PBMCs or T cells enriched from blood (not recorded which). The clonotype originates from a middle-aged woman who had recovered from COVID-19. The CDR3 sequence: CASRGSGQISGNTIYF. The CDR3 DNA sequence: TGTGCCAGTCGAGGGTCTGGACAGATATCTGGAAACACCATATATTTT.